Listed below are T cell receptor beta chains from one sample, sequenced in a study of T cell therapy after organ transplantation. These TCRs are of unknown antigen specificity. The assay was immunoSEQ multiplex PCR, and TCRdb's table has in-frame clones only and misses some. The profile shows 20,000 or so clones, around 82% of them singletons. This sample comprised CD8+ T cells from blood, obtained after autologous CMV-specific T cell therapy. The source is a human patient who had received a solid organ transplant and had CMV disease. Some T cells may be graft donor cells. The CDR3 runs from the conserved cysteine through the conserved F or W. D genes are given only for firm matches. The listing skips clone size in some rows; elsewhere it reads once, few, many or a size class.

J	size	D	V	CDR3	DNA
TRBJ2-1	.	TRBD2	TRBV27	CASTLGGGPVGEQFF	TGTGCCAGCACCCTTGGCGGGGGACCCGTCGGTGAGCAGTTCTTC
TRBJ1-3	few	.	TRBV10-3	CASFGGGSSGNTIYF	TGTGCCTCCTTCGGAGGGGGTTCCTCTGGAAACACCATATATTTT
TRBJ2-1	.	TRBD1	TRBV7-9	CASSLDTGTEIYNEQFF	TGTGCCAGCAGCTTAGACACCGGGACAGAGATCTACAATGAGCAGTTCTTC
TRBJ2-5	.	.	TRBV19	CASKGGGGGDQETQYF	TGTGCCAGCAAGGGAGGGGGCGGAGGGGACCAAGAGACCCAGTACTTC
TRBJ2-5	.	.	TRBV5-6	CASSFPRGVPQYF	TGTGCCAGCAGCTTCCCCAGGGGGGTACCCCAGTACTTC
TRBJ2-7	once	.	TRBV11-2	CASSSRMDTHYEQYF	TGTGCCAGCAGCTCCCGGATGGACACACACTACGAGCAGTACTTC
TRBJ1-2	.	.	TRBV12-5	CASQRGSWGYTF	TGTGCTAGTCAAAGGGGGTCTTGGGGCTACACCTTC
TRBJ2-5	.	.	TRBV6-6	CASSYGGTQETQYF	TGTGCCAGCAGTTACGGGGGGACCCAAGAGACCCAGTACTTC
TRBJ2-7	.	.	TRBV4-3	CASSPGMGSYEQYF	TGCGCCAGCAGCCCGGGGATGGGGAGCTACGAGCAGTACTTC
TRBJ2-3	.	.	TRBV18	CASSPGGSAADTQYF	TGTGCCAGCTCCCCTGGTGGTAGCGCGGCAGATACGCAGTATTTT
TRBJ1-1	.	.	TRBV4-1	CASSPRRNTEAFF	TGCGCCAGCAGCCCAAGAAGGAACACTGAAGCTTTCTTT
TRBJ1-5	.	.	TRBV19	CASSFDRDAKSHQPQHF	TGTGCCAGTAGTTTCGACCGGGACGCAAAAAGCCATCAGCCCCAGCATTTT
TRBJ2-2	.	.	TRBV19	CATEGPTGELFF	TGTGCCACCGAAGGACCCACCGGGGAGCTGTTTTTT
TRBJ1-3	.	.	TRBV2	CASLTRTTIYF	TGTGCCAGCCTGACCCGAACCACCATATATTTT
TRBJ2-1	.	.	TRBV6-1	CASSGQGDYNEQFF	TGTGCCAGCAGCGGCCAAGGGGATTACAATGAGCAGTTCTTC
TRBJ1-5	.	.	TRBV19	CASSIDWGSLNQPQHF	TGTGCCAGTAGTATAGATTGGGGTTCTCTAAATCAGCCCCAGCATTTT
TRBJ2-2	once	.	TRBV4-3	CASQRGATGELFF	TGCGCCAGCCAGCGAGGGGCAACCGGGGAGCTGTTTTTT
TRBJ2-2	.	.	TRBV21-1	CASSKEGGFGELFF	TGTGCCAGCAGCAAAGAAGGAGGATTCGGGGAGCTGTTTTTT
TRBJ2-2	.	TRBD2	TRBV27	CASSLGVGLENGELFF	TGTGCCAGCAGTTTAGGTGTGGGACTAGAAAACGGGGAGCTGTTTTTT
TRBJ1-1	medium-sized	.	TRBV25-1	CASSEQGRDTEAFF	TGTGCCAGCAGTGAACAGGGGAGGGACACTGAAGCTTTCTTT
TRBJ1-1	.	TRBD1	TRBV7-8	CASSLGDRANTEAFF	TGTGCCAGCAGCTTAGGGGACAGGGCCAACACTGAAGCTTTCTTT
TRBJ2-1	.	.	TRBV19	CASNGSPSSYNEQFF	TGTGCCAGTAATGGTAGCCCGAGCTCCTACAATGAGCAGTTCTTC
TRBJ2-2	few	.	TRBV5-4	CASSLGGDTGELFF	TGTGCCAGCAGCTTAGGAGGCGACACCGGGGAGCTGTTTTTT
TRBJ2-1	few	TRBD2	TRBV6-4	CASSDWTSGSLDEQFF	TGTGCCAGCAGTGACTGGACTAGCGGGAGTTTGGATGAGCAGTTCTTC
TRBJ1-5	.	.	TRBV19	CASSIVGPDQPQHF	TGTGCCAGTAGTATAGTAGGACCAGATCAGCCCCAGCATTTT
TRBJ2-7	.	TRBD1	TRBV28	CASSFNLPGTGGYEQYF	TGTGCCAGCAGTTTCAATCTTCCCGGGACAGGGGGCTACGAGCAGTACTTC
TRBJ2-2	.	.	TRBV6-4	CASSDSRTGELFF	TGTGCCAGCAGTGACTCGCGAACGGGGGAGCTGTTTTTT
TRBJ2-3	.	.	TRBV5-6	CATQPGAADTQYF	TGTGCCACCCAGCCCGGGGCAGCAGATACGCAGTATTTT
TRBJ2-7	.	.	TRBV19	CASTPNGVHEQYF	TGTGCCAGTACCCCGAATGGGGTCCACGAGCAGTACTTC
TRBJ1-4	.	.	TRBV5-1	CASSRTAGTNEKLFF	TGCGCCAGCAGCCGAACAGCTGGGACTAATGAAAAACTGTTTTTT
TRBJ2-7	.	TRBD1	TRBV9	CASSVGTGDAYEQYF	TGTGCCAGCAGCGTAGGGACAGGCGACGCCTACGAGCAGTACTTC
TRBJ1-3	.	.	TRBV2	CASSGYLSGNTIYF	TGTGCCAGCTCAGGCTACCTCTCTGGAAACACCATATATTTT
TRBJ1-2	.	.	TRBV7-2	CASSSRAPGYTF	TGTGCCAGCAGCTCCCGGGCACCCGGCTACACCTTC
TRBJ1-3	.	.	TRBV4-2	CASSQVPGQSTDTIYF	TGTGCCAGCAGCCAAGTCCCTGGACAGTCGACAGACACCATATATTTT
TRBJ2-2	.	TRBD1	TRBV15	CATSRDPTGANTGELFF	TGTGCCACCAGCAGAGATCCGACAGGGGCGAACACCGGGGAGCTGTTTTTT
TRBJ2-2	.	.	TRBV7-9	CASSPTGELFF	TGTGCCAGCAGCCCCACCGGGGAGCTGTTTTTT
TRBJ2-1	.	.	TRBV6-5	CASSFGQGIGNEQFF	TGTGCCAGCAGTTTCGGGCAGGGAATAGGAAATGAGCAGTTCTTC
TRBJ2-1	.	.	TRBV19	CASSISAFEQFF	TGTGCCAGTAGTATTAGCGCGTTTGAGCAGTTCTTC
TRBJ2-2	.	TRBD1	TRBV2	CAGTNFGTGENTGELFF	TGTGCCGGAACTAATTTTGGGACAGGAGAGAACACCGGGGAGCTGTTTTTT
TRBJ1-1	.	.	TRBV7-9	CASSFSTEAFF	TGTGCCAGCAGCTTTTCTACTGAAGCTTTCTTT
TRBJ2-2	.	.	TRBV6-5	CASSGRTLTGELFF	TGTGCCAGCAGTGGACGGACTCTTACCGGGGAGCTGTTTTTT
TRBJ1-6	.	.	TRBV18	CASSQSGTALPFDPLHF	TGTGCCAGCTCACAAAGTGGGACCGCCTTGCCTTTTGACCCCCTCCACTTT
TRBJ2-3	.	.	TRBV9	CASSPQPDTQYF	TGTGCCAGCAGCCCCCAGCCAGATACGCAGTATTTT
TRBJ1-2	few	.	TRBV5-4	CASSFIPPDGYTF	TGTGCCAGCAGCTTCATCCCTCCAGATGGCTACACCTTC
TRBJ1-5	.	TRBD1	TRBV2	CASRGPGQGNQPQHF	TGTGCCAGCAGGGGACCGGGACAGGGGAATCAGCCCCAGCATTTT
TRBJ1-1	few	.	TRBV25-1	CASSGVNTEAFF	TGTGCCAGCAGTGGAGTGAACACTGAAGCTTTCTTT
TRBJ2-1	.	TRBD2	TRBV13	CASNRGGVDEQFF	TGTGCCAGCAACCGGGGAGGGGTTGATGAGCAGTTCTTC
TRBJ1-1	.	.	TRBV5-8	CASSLAEAFF	TGTGCCAGCAGCTTAGCCGAAGCTTTCTTT
TRBJ1-3	.	.	TRBV6-6	CASSWTVSGNTIYF	TGTGCCAGCAGTTGGACCGTCTCTGGAAACACCATATATTTT
TRBJ2-1	once	.	TRBV11-2	CASSRRDSYNEQFF	TGTGCCAGCAGCCGAAGAGACTCCTACAATGAGCAGTTCTTC
TRBJ1-1	once	.	TRBV5-4	CASGGEAFF	TGTGCCAGCGGGGGCGAAGCTTTCTTT
TRBJ1-3	.	TRBD1	TRBV4-3	CASSRGQGMAGNTIYF	TGCGCCAGCAGCCGAGGACAGGGGATGGCTGGAAACACCATATATTTT
TRBJ1-1	.	.	TRBV30	CAWSVNVNTEAFF	TGTGCCTGGAGTGTAAACGTCAACACTGAAGCTTTCTTT
TRBJ2-1	.	TRBD2	TRBV15	CATSHTSGEQFF	TGTGCCACCAGCCACACTAGCGGAGAGCAGTTCTTC